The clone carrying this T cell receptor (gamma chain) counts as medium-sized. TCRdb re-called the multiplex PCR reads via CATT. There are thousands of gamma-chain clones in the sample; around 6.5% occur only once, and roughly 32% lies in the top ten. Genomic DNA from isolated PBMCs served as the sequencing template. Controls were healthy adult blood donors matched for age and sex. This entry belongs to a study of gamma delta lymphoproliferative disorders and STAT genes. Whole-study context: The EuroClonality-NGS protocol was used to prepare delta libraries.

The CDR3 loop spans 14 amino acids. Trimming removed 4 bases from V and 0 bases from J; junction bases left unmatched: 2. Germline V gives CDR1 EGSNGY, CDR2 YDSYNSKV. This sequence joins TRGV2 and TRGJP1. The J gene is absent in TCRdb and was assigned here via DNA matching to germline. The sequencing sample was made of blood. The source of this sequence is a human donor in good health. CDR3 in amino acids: CATWDNTTGWFKIF. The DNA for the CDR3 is TGTGCCACCTGGGATAATACCACTGGTTGGTTCAAGATATTT.